These 13 T cell receptor beta chains came from one sample sequenced in a study of T-cell reconstitution after alpha-beta-depleted transplantation in children (dated by TCRdb to 2016 to 2017). Preparation of the library involved PCR. Sequenced using an Illumina HiSeq 2500. TCR library preparation used molecular barcoding, with unique molecular identifiers applied to normalize quantification of the TCRbeta repertoire. TCRdb itself trimmed the public reads at Q25 with fastp, ran MiXCR and retained productive beta chains. Records with the same CDR3 protein are collapsed into one entry carrying the most frequent genes and DNA. Here the sample has a few hundred thousand distinct CDR3 sequences; around 20% occur a single time. The top ten hold less than 4% of the sample. Material: PBMCs from the stem cell graft donor, obtained from the stem cell graft. The receptors stem from a human donor who donated a stem cell graft to a child with acute lymphoblastic leukemia.

The chain is built from TRBV10-3 and TRBJ2-1, with 10 bases aligning to TRBD2. After removal of 8 bases from V and 7 bases from J, the junction contained 11 bases not matched to a gene. The CDR3 is 15 amino acids. CDR1 and CDR2 (germline): ENHRY, SYGVKD. The CDR3 coding sequence is TGTGCCATCGGAGCCGGGACTAGCGTATCGAATGAGCAGTTCTTC. It is translated as CAIGAGTSVSNEQFF.

The V gene is TRBV6-5, the J gene TRBJ2-1; 8 nucleotides agree with TRBD2. CDR3 length: 17 amino acids. Germline CDR1 and CDR2: MNHEY and SVGAGI. Trimming cost V 0 bases and J 6 bases; bases outside gene matches: 10. The CDR3 DNA sequence: TGTGCCAGCAGTTACTCGACCGCGCTAGCGGGCACCAATGAGCAGTTCTTC. It specifies CASSYSTALAGTNEQFF.

The table lists this clonotype with a few counts. The chain is built from TRBV12-3 or TRBV12-4 and TRBJ1-4, with D perhaps matching TRBD1 (5 bases). CDR3 size: 12 residues. Trimming shortened V by 8 bases and J by 8 bases, and 12 bases separated the two germline ends. DNA for the CDR3: TGTGCCAGCGAAGGGGTGGGGGAAAAACTGTTTTTT. Translation gives CASEGVGEKLFF.

The rearrangement joins TRBV6-5 to TRBJ2-3; 10 bases are shared with TRBD2. This CDR3 has 16 residues. Germline V gives CDR1 MNHEY, CDR2 SVGAGI. With V trimmed by 4 bases and J by 5 bases, 9 bases remained unmatched. CDR3 in amino acids: CASSLRAGGPGDTQYF. In DNA, the CDR3 is TGTGCCAGCAGTTTACGAGCGGGAGGGCCGGGAGATACGCAGTATTTT.

The chain joins TRBV27 to TRBJ2-1; TRBD1 agrees at 10 bases. The CDR3 sequence is 17 residues long. Trimming removed 4 bases from V and 7 bases from J; junction bases left unmatched: 13. The germline CDR1 and CDR2 sequences are MNHEY and SMNVEV (reference sequence). The CDR3 sequence is CASSSFLSGQGRNEQFF. In DNA, the CDR3 is TGTGCCAGCAGTTCCTTCCTCTCGGGACAGGGGAGGAATGAGCAGTTCTTC.

V usage is TRBV10-3 and J usage is TRBJ2-1, with 14 bases lining up with TRBD2. The J segment lost 7 bases and the V segment lost 3 bases, leaving 8 bases of the junction unmatched. CDR3 length: 17 amino acids. CDR1 is ENHRY, CDR2 SYGVKD, per germline. The CDR3 reads CAISDLTGTSGSNEQFF. Written as DNA, the CDR3 is TGTGCCATCAGTGACCTCACCGGGACTAGCGGGAGTAATGAGCAGTTCTTC.

The gene calls are TRBV6-1 and TRBJ2-7; 9 bases map to TRBD2. The trim removed 5 bases at V and 0 bases at J, leaving 5 bases unmatched. This CDR3 contains 15 residues. Germline CDR1 is MNHNS and CDR2 is SASEGT. CDR3 sequence: CASSQLAGLSYEQYF. For the CDR3, the DNA is TGTGCCAGCAGTCAACTAGCGGGCCTCTCCTACGAGCAGTACTTC.

The chain uses TRBV7-9 and TRBJ2-3; possible D gene TRBD2, 6 bases. CDR3 length: 15 residues. V was clipped by 2 bases and J by 5 bases, with 14 bases between them. Germline V gene lookup returns CDR1 SEHNR and CDR2 FQNEAQ (reference sequence). CDR3 DNA sequence: TGTGCCAGCAGCTTATTTATCGGGAGTTTAGATACGCAGTATTTT. This sequence encodes CASSLFIGSLDTQYF.

This clonotype was recorded a few times. This chain joins TRBV4-2 and TRBJ2-4, with 12 nucleotides matching TRBD1. From germline, CDR1 is LGHNA and CDR2 YNFKEQ. V shed 3 bases and J 8 bases; nucleotides not matched to a gene: 11. CDR3 length equals 17 residues. CDR3 in DNA: TGTGCCAGCAGCCAGGTACTCCCGGGACAGGGGGCGGACATTCAGTACTTC. Residues: CASSQVLPGQGADIQYF.

The V gene is TRBV5-1, the J gene TRBJ2-5, with D uncertain. CDR3 size: 12 residues. Trimming took off 1 base at V and 5 bases at J, with 6 bases between the two ends. In germline, CDR1 is SGHRS, CDR2 YFSETQ. In nucleotides, the CDR3 is TGCGCCAGCAGCTTGACTGTGGAGACCCAGTACTTC. It is translated as CASSLTVETQYF.

V gene TRBV15 combines with J gene TRBJ2-7, with D perhaps TRBD2 (6 bases). The CDR3 runs to 12 residues. The V and J ends lost 7 bases and 7 bases respectively, with 14 bases between them. CDR1 and CDR2 from the germline V gene are LNHNV and YYDKDF (reference sequence). The CDR3 DNA is TGTGCCACCATGGGGAGGACGGGTGAGCAGTACTTC. Residues: CATMGRTGEQYF.

This clonotype appeared a few times. The rearrangement joins TRBV7-6 to TRBJ2-1; a possible D gene is TRBD2 (6 bases). This CDR3 spans 15 amino acids. Germline CDR1 and CDR2: SGHVS and FNYEAQ. Trimming cost V 5 bases and J 6 bases, with 17 bases left between them. Here the CDR3 DNA reads TGTGCCAGCAGCCCGTCTAGCGTTTCGATCAATGAGCAGTTCTTC. Translation: CASSPSSVSINEQFF.

This clonotype turned up a few times. This chain uses TRBV19 with TRBJ1-5; a weak D match, TRBD1 (6 bases). The CDR3 consists of 15 residues. Trimming took 3 bases from V and 0 from J, leaving 9 bases between them. Germline V gene lookup returns CDR1 LNHDA and CDR2 SQIVND (reference sequence). CDR3 region: CASSITGSSNQPQHF. CDR3 nucleotides: TGTGCCAGTAGTATCACAGGGAGTAGCAATCAGCCCCAGCATTTT.